These T cell receptor beta chains were read from a single sample in a study of T cells in localized non-small cell lung cancer. Sequencing was performed with immunoSEQ multiplex PCR; in TCRdb, only in-frame clones are kept and a portion is missing. The sample carries approximately 30,000 clones, around 93% recorded once. Sequencing was performed on peripheral blood, taken before any cancer treatment. The receptors come from a female donor over 55 with stage I lung adenocarcinoma. Each CDR3 is given with its conserved first and last residue. Each record gives: J gene, V gene, D gene, CDR3 length, clone size, CDR3 protein, CDR3 DNA. A D gene is named only where the DNA matches it firmly. The size of a clone is reported for some rows only, either as once, few or many, or as a class for expanded clones.

j_gene: TRBJ2-3; v_gene: TRBV5-4; d_gene: TRBD1; len: 14; abundance: NA; CDR3aa: CASSEGAGTDTQYF; CDR3nt: TGTGCCAGCAGCGAGGGGGCCGGCACAGATACGCAGTATTTT
j_gene: TRBJ1-1; v_gene: TRBV5-8; d_gene: NA; len: 14; abundance: NA; CDR3aa: CASSGGGMVTEAFF; CDR3nt: TGTGCCAGCTCCGGCGGGGGGATGGTGACTGAAGCTTTCTTT
j_gene: TRBJ2-1; v_gene: TRBV11-2; d_gene: NA; len: 14; abundance: once; CDR3aa: CASSLGRTYNEQFF; CDR3nt: TGTGCCAGCAGCTTGGGGAGGACCTACAATGAGCAGTTCTTC
j_gene: TRBJ2-1; v_gene: TRBV6-1; d_gene: NA; len: 15; abundance: NA; CDR3aa: CASNTGTMAYNEQFF; CDR3nt: TGTGCCAGCAACACCGGGACAATGGCCTACAATGAGCAGTTCTTC
j_gene: TRBJ2-5; v_gene: TRBV7-8; d_gene: TRBD2; len: 16; abundance: NA; CDR3aa: CASSLEASGTQETQYF; CDR3nt: TGTGCCAGCAGCTTAGAGGCTAGCGGGACTCAAGAGACCCAGTACTTC
j_gene: TRBJ1-5; v_gene: TRBV6-1; d_gene: TRBD1; len: 14; abundance: NA; CDR3aa: CASKLTGGNQPQHF; CDR3nt: TGTGCCAGCAAATTAACAGGGGGTAATCAGCCCCAGCATTTT
j_gene: TRBJ2-2; v_gene: TRBV29-1; d_gene: NA; len: 14; abundance: NA; CDR3aa: CSGVTGPNTGELFF; CDR3nt: TGCAGCGGTGTAACAGGGCCGAACACCGGGGAGCTGTTTTTT
j_gene: TRBJ2-2; v_gene: TRBV4-3; d_gene: TRBD2; len: 18; abundance: NA; CDR3aa: CASSQDPPTSGSSGELFF; CDR3nt: TGCGCCAGCAGCCAAGATCCCCCGACTAGCGGGAGTTCTGGGGAGCTGTTTTTT
j_gene: TRBJ2-2; v_gene: TRBV2; d_gene: NA; len: 15; abundance: NA; CDR3aa: CASSERVANTGELFF; CDR3nt: TGTGCCAGCAGTGAACGGGTTGCTAACACCGGGGAGCTGTTTTTT
j_gene: TRBJ1-3; v_gene: TRBV5-1; d_gene: NA; len: 16; abundance: NA; CDR3aa: CASSPPDRPAGNTIYF; CDR3nt: TGCGCCAGCAGCCCGCCGGACCGGCCAGCGGGAAACACCATATATTTT
j_gene: TRBJ1-3; v_gene: TRBV6-6; d_gene: NA; len: 14; abundance: NA; CDR3aa: CASTSDWAGNTIYF; CDR3nt: TGTGCCAGCACTTCCGACTGGGCGGGAAACACCATATATTTT
j_gene: TRBJ1-3; v_gene: TRBV6-1; d_gene: NA; len: 13; abundance: NA; CDR3aa: CASMVPSGNTIYF; CDR3nt: TGTGCCAGCATGGTCCCATCTGGAAACACCATATATTTT
j_gene: TRBJ2-6; v_gene: TRBV7-2; d_gene: TRBD1; len: 15; abundance: NA; CDR3aa: CASSLGGQGANVLTF; CDR3nt: TGTGCCAGCAGCTTAGGGGGACAGGGGGCCAACGTCCTGACTTTC
j_gene: TRBJ2-3; v_gene: TRBV5-6; d_gene: TRBD2; len: 15; abundance: NA; CDR3aa: CASSLTSGSTDTQYF; CDR3nt: TGTGCCAGCAGCTTAACTAGCGGGAGTACAGATACGCAGTATTTT
j_gene: TRBJ1-5; v_gene: TRBV10-3; d_gene: NA; len: 14; abundance: NA; CDR3aa: CATHSDSLNQPQHF; CDR3nt: TGTGCCACCCATTCGGACAGCCTCAATCAGCCCCAGCATTTT
j_gene: TRBJ2-7; v_gene: TRBV27; d_gene: NA; len: 15; abundance: NA; CDR3aa: CASSLGLTGGYEQYF; CDR3nt: TGTGCCAGCAGTTTAGGCCTCACTGGTGGATACGAGCAGTACTTC
j_gene: TRBJ2-4; v_gene: TRBV29-1; d_gene: NA; len: 12; abundance: NA; CDR3aa: CSVRGMENIQYF; CDR3nt: TGCAGCGTTCGGGGAATGGAAAACATTCAGTACTTC
j_gene: TRBJ2-4; v_gene: TRBV6-4; d_gene: TRBD1; len: 12; abundance: NA; CDR3aa: CASSDSSGQGHF; CDR3nt: TGTGCCAGCAGTGACTCCTCGGGACAGGGCCACTTC
j_gene: TRBJ1-5; v_gene: TRBV29-1; d_gene: NA; len: 14; abundance: few; CDR3aa: CSAGTSDSNQPQHF; CDR3nt: TGCAGCGCCGGTACGAGCGACAGTAATCAGCCCCAGCATTTT
j_gene: TRBJ2-2; v_gene: TRBV7-2; d_gene: TRBD2; len: 17; abundance: NA; CDR3aa: CASSSFGAGAVTGELFF; CDR3nt: TGTGCCAGCAGCTCCTTCGGAGCGGGAGCGGTCACCGGGGAGCTGTTTTTT
j_gene: TRBJ2-3; v_gene: TRBV7-9; d_gene: NA; len: 15; abundance: NA; CDR3aa: CASSLRDLVGDTQYF; CDR3nt: TGTGCCAGCAGCTTAAGGGATTTAGTCGGAGATACGCAGTATTTT
j_gene: TRBJ2-2; v_gene: TRBV5-1; d_gene: TRBD2; len: 15; abundance: NA; CDR3aa: CASSLQAGGPGELFF; CDR3nt: TGCGCCAGCAGCTTGCAAGCGGGAGGGCCCGGGGAGCTGTTTTTT
j_gene: TRBJ1-1; v_gene: TRBV30; d_gene: NA; len: 14; abundance: NA; CDR3aa: CAWSVNSANTEAFF; CDR3nt: TGTGCCTGGAGTGTAAATTCGGCGAACACTGAAGCTTTCTTT
j_gene: TRBJ2-5; v_gene: TRBV18; d_gene: TRBD1; len: 14; abundance: NA; CDR3aa: CASSTGQVAETQYF; CDR3nt: TGTGCCAGCTCGACAGGACAGGTTGCGGAGACCCAGTACTTC
j_gene: TRBJ2-1; v_gene: TRBV11-2; d_gene: TRBD2; len: 18; abundance: NA; CDR3aa: CASSQLGTSGSISNEQFF; CDR3nt: TGTGCCAGCAGCCAGTTAGGGACTAGCGGGAGTATAAGTAATGAGCAGTTCTTC
j_gene: TRBJ1-4; v_gene: TRBV11-3; d_gene: NA; len: 11; abundance: NA; CDR3aa: CASSLREELFF; CDR3nt: TGTGCCAGCAGCTTACGGGAAGAACTGTTTTTT
j_gene: TRBJ1-1; v_gene: TRBV7-7; d_gene: TRBD1; len: 17; abundance: NA; CDR3aa: CASTPRPGQGPNTEAFF; CDR3nt: TGTGCCAGCACCCCCCGCCCGGGACAGGGACCGAACACTGAAGCTTTCTTT
j_gene: TRBJ1-3; v_gene: TRBV30; d_gene: NA; len: 11; abundance: NA; CDR3aa: CAWVGRNTIYF; CDR3nt: TGTGCCTGGGTAGGAAGAAACACCATATATTTT
j_gene: TRBJ1-5; v_gene: TRBV6-6; d_gene: NA; len: 14; abundance: NA; CDR3aa: CASSLEGGRQPQHF; CDR3nt: TGTGCCAGCAGCCTTGAAGGTGGACGGCAGCCCCAGCATTTT
j_gene: TRBJ2-6; v_gene: TRBV30; d_gene: NA; len: 17; abundance: NA; CDR3aa: CAWAPPGYRSGANVLTF; CDR3nt: TGTGCCTGGGCCCCTCCGGGGTATCGTTCTGGGGCCAACGTCCTGACTTTC
j_gene: TRBJ1-1; v_gene: TRBV6-5; d_gene: TRBD1; len: 14; abundance: NA; CDR3aa: CASSAGQGNREAFF; CDR3nt: TGTGCCAGCTCAGCGGGACAGGGTAATAGGGAAGCTTTCTTT
j_gene: TRBJ1-1; v_gene: TRBV6-6; d_gene: NA; len: 13; abundance: NA; CDR3aa: CASSYPQNTEAFF; CDR3nt: TGTGCCAGCAGTTACCCCCAGAACACTGAAGCTTTCTTT
j_gene: TRBJ2-7; v_gene: TRBV19; d_gene: TRBD1; len: 14; abundance: NA; CDR3aa: CASSAGTGESEQYF; CDR3nt: TGTGCCAGTAGCGCCGGGACAGGGGAAAGCGAGCAGTACTTC
j_gene: TRBJ1-2; v_gene: TRBV27; d_gene: NA; len: 13; abundance: NA; CDR3aa: CASSLGRNAGYTF; CDR3nt: TGTGCCAGCAGTTTGGGGAGGAATGCTGGCTACACCTTC
j_gene: TRBJ1-2; v_gene: TRBV7-9; d_gene: NA; len: 13; abundance: NA; CDR3aa: CASSLQENYGYTF; CDR3nt: TGTGCCAGCAGCTTACAGGAGAACTATGGCTACACCTTC
j_gene: TRBJ2-3; v_gene: TRBV19; d_gene: NA; len: 12; abundance: NA; CDR3aa: CASSMAGKTQYF; CDR3nt: TGTGCCAGTAGTATGGCAGGCAAAACGCAGTATTTT
j_gene: TRBJ1-1; v_gene: TRBV19; d_gene: NA; len: 14; abundance: NA; CDR3aa: CASSIGRANTEAFF; CDR3nt: TGTGCCAGTAGTATAGGCAGGGCGAACACTGAAGCTTTCTTT
j_gene: TRBJ1-4; v_gene: TRBV2; d_gene: NA; len: 14; abundance: NA; CDR3aa: CASRPRGAGEKLFF; CDR3nt: TGTGCCAGCAGGCCTCGGGGGGCCGGTGAAAAACTGTTTTTT
j_gene: TRBJ2-3; v_gene: TRBV28; d_gene: NA; len: 15; abundance: NA; CDR3aa: CASRDSPGGADTQYF; CDR3nt: TGTGCCAGCAGGGACAGCCCGGGGGGCGCAGATACGCAGTATTTT
j_gene: TRBJ1-5; v_gene: TRBV6-1; d_gene: TRBD1; len: 15; abundance: NA; CDR3aa: CASSPGTGGSQPQHF; CDR3nt: TGTGCCAGCAGTCCCGGGACAGGGGGGAGCCAGCCCCAGCATTTT
j_gene: TRBJ2-2; v_gene: TRBV10-2; d_gene: TRBD2; len: 18; abundance: NA; CDR3aa: CASSESSSGGSNTGELFF; CDR3nt: TGCGCCAGCAGTGAAAGTTCTAGCGGGGGCTCGAACACCGGGGAGCTGTTTTTT
j_gene: TRBJ2-7; v_gene: TRBV27; d_gene: TRBD2; len: 16; abundance: NA; CDR3aa: CASSPLGEGPWGEQYF; CDR3nt: TGTGCCAGCAGTCCCCTAGGGGAGGGGCCCTGGGGCGAGCAGTACTTC
j_gene: TRBJ1-4; v_gene: TRBV25-1; d_gene: NA; len: 13; abundance: NA; CDR3aa: CASSEGANEKLFF; CDR3nt: TGTGCCAGCAGTGAGGGGGCTAATGAAAAACTGTTTTTT
j_gene: TRBJ1-2; v_gene: TRBV29-1; d_gene: NA; len: 12; abundance: once; CDR3aa: CSVGETVYGYTF; CDR3nt: TGCAGCGTGGGAGAGACAGTCTATGGCTACACCTTC
j_gene: TRBJ2-1; v_gene: TRBV18; d_gene: NA; len: 13; abundance: NA; CDR3aa: CASSPSLTGEQFF; CDR3nt: TGTGCCAGCTCACCATCTCTTACCGGTGAGCAGTTCTTC
j_gene: TRBJ2-1; v_gene: TRBV27; d_gene: TRBD2; len: 16; abundance: NA; CDR3aa: CASSFERLAAYNEQFF; CDR3nt: TGTGCCAGCAGTTTCGAGAGACTAGCCGCCTACAATGAGCAGTTCTTC
j_gene: TRBJ2-3; v_gene: TRBV10-3; d_gene: NA; len: 15; abundance: NA; CDR3aa: CAISEAGTGTDTQYF; CDR3nt: TGTGCCATCAGTGAAGCCGGGACTGGCACAGATACGCAGTATTTT
j_gene: TRBJ2-3; v_gene: TRBV27; d_gene: NA; len: 16; abundance: NA; CDR3aa: CASSFPAGLGTDTQYF; CDR3nt: TGTGCCAGCAGTTTCCCCGCAGGGCTGGGCACAGATACGCAGTATTTT
j_gene: TRBJ1-6; v_gene: TRBV28; d_gene: TRBD1; len: 15; abundance: NA; CDR3aa: CASSNGQGNNSPLHF; CDR3nt: TGTGCCAGCAGTAACGGACAGGGGAATAATTCACCCCTCCACTTT
j_gene: TRBJ1-1; v_gene: TRBV18; d_gene: NA; len: 14; abundance: NA; CDR3aa: CASSRGQTNTEAFF; CDR3nt: TGTGCCAGCTCACGTGGACAAACGAACACTGAAGCTTTCTTT
j_gene: TRBJ1-2; v_gene: TRBV7-9; d_gene: NA; len: 15; abundance: NA; CDR3aa: CASSFAGENNYGYTF; CDR3nt: TGTGCCAGCAGCTTCGCAGGGGAGAACAACTATGGCTACACCTTC